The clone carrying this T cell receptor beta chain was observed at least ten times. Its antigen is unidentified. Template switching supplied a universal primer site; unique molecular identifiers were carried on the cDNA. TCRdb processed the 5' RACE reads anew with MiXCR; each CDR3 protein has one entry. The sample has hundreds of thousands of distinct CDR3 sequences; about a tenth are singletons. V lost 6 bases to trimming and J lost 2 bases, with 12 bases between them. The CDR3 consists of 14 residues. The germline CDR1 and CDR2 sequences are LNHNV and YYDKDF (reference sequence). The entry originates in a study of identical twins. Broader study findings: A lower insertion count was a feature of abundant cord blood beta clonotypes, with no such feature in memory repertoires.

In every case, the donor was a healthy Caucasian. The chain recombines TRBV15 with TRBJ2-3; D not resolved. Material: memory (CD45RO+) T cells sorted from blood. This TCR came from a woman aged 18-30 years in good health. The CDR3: CATSSGPFTDTQYF. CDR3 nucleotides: TGTGCCACCAGTTCCGGGCCCTTCACAGATACGCAGTATTTT.